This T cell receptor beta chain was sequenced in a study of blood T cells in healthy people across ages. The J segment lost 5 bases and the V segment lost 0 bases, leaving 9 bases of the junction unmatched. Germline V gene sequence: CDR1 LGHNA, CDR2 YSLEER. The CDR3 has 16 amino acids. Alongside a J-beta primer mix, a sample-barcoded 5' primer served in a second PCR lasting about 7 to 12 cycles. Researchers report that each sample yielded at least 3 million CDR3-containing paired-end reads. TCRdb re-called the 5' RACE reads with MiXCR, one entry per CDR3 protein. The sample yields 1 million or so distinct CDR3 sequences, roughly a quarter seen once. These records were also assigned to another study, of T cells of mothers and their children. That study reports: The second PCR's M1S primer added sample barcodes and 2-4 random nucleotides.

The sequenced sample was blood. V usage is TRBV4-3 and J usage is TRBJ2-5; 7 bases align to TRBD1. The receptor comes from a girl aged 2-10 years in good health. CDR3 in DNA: TGCGCCAGCAGCCAAGATTCTCAGGGGGATACGGAGACCCAGTACTTC. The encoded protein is CASSQDSQGDTETQYF.